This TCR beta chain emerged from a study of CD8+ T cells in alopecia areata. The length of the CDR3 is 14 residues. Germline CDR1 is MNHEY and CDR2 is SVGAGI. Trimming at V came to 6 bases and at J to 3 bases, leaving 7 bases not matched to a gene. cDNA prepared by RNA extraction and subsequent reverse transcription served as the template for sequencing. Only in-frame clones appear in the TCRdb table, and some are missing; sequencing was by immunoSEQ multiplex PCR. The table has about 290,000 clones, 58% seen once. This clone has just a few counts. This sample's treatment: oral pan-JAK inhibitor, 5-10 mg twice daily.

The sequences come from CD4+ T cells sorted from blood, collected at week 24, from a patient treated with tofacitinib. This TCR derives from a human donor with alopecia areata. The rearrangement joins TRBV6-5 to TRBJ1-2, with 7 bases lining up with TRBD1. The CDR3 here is CASSDREYYYGYTF. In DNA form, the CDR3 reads TGTGCCAGCAGCGACAGGGAGTACTACTATGGCTACACCTTC.